The 27 T cell receptor beta chains below all came from one sample that was sequenced in a study of T cells after yellow fever vaccination. TCRdb used MiXCR to reprocess the 5' RACE reads, holding one entry per CDR3 protein. The repertoire includes hundreds of thousands of distinct CDR3 sequences, approximately 13% of them detected once, and around 15% sits in the top ten. Specimen: PBMCs, collected on the day of the yellow fever booster vaccination. All receptors come from a man aged 25 to 40 who received the YFV17D yellow fever vaccine.

This clonotype was counted a few times. The V gene is TRBV20-1, the J gene TRBJ2-2; D possibly corresponds to TRBD2 (5 bases). CDR1 DFQATT and CDR2 SNEGSKA come from the germline V gene (reference sequence). This CDR3 has 14 residues. The V and J ends lost 5 bases and 7 bases respectively, with 17 bases between them. The CDR3 DNA sequence: TGCAGTGCTCCGGGGAATTATTTAAGCGGGGAGCTGTTTTTT. Translation: CSAPGNYLSGELFF.

This clonotype was counted a few times. The rearrangement uses TRBV9 and TRBJ2-7; 7 positions match TRBD2. There are 14 residues in the CDR3. V lost 3 bases, J lost 3 bases, and 6 bases stayed unmatched. CDR1 is SGDLS and CDR2 is YYNGEE in the germline V gene. CDR3 sequence (DNA): TGTGCCAGCAGCGAGGGAGGGTATAACTACGAGCAGTACTTC. Translating gives CASSEGGYNYEQYF.

This clonotype has just a few counts. The CDR3 protein is CASSQAGTRGNQPQHF. The CDR3 DNA reads TGTGCCAGCAGCCAAGCCGGGACACGGGGAAATCAGCCCCAGCATTTT. V and J are TRBV3-1 and TRBJ1-5; possible D gene TRBD1, 6 bases. The CDR3 contains 16 residues. The V and J ends lost 1 base and 4 bases respectively, with 14 bases between them. Germline CDR1 is LGHDT and CDR2 is YNNKEL (reference sequence). Supplemented by reference TRBV3-1 and TRBJ1-5, the full variable domain reads DTAVSQTPKYLVTQMGNDKSIKCEQNLGHDTMYWYKQDSKKFLKIMFSYNNKELIINETVPNRFSPKSPDKAHLNLHINSLELGDSAVYFCASSQAGTRGNQPQHFGDGTRLSIL.

The gene calls are TRBV7-9 and TRBJ1-6, with D possibly matching TRBD1 (5 bases). The V end lost 4 bases, the J end lost 9 bases, and 13 bases lay between the germline ends. Looked up from germline, CDR1 is SEHNR and CDR2 is FQNEAQ (reference sequence). The CDR3 has 14 residues. The CDR3 nucleotides are TGTGCCAGCAGCTGGGACGTTATGGCTTCACCCCTCCACTTT. Its translation is CASSWDVMASPLHF.

This clonotype was found a few times. V usage is TRBV5-4 and J usage is TRBJ2-7; 7 bases agree with TRBD2. The V gene end was trimmed by 0 bases and the J gene end by 4 bases; junction bases not matched to a gene: 10. CDR3 length equals 16 residues. Per germline, CDR1 SGHNT and CDR2 YYREEE (reference sequence). The CDR3 DNA reads as TGTGCCAGCAGCTTGGGTAGTGGGAGGGCCTTTTACGAGCAGTACTTC. Protein: CASSLGSGRAFYEQYF.

V and J are TRBV20-1 and TRBJ2-7; TRBD2 agrees at 9 bases. CDR1 and CDR2 (germline): DFQATT, SNEGSKA (reference sequence). The CDR3 has 12 amino acids. The J segment lost 2 bases and the V segment lost 7 bases, leaving 3 bases of the junction unmatched. CDR3 in amino acids: CSGGRGAYEQYF. The CDR3 region has the DNA TGCAGTGGCGGGAGGGGCGCCTACGAGCAGTACTTC.

The rearrangement joins TRBV29-1 to TRBJ2-7, with 8 bases fitting TRBD1. The trim removed 7 bases at V and 0 bases at J, leaving 5 bases unmatched. The CDR3 is 13 amino acids. Germline assignment: CDR1 SQVTM and CDR2 ANQGSEA. The CDR3 region is CSARQGSSYEQYF. Here the CDR3 DNA reads TGCAGCGCCCGACAGGGGAGCTCCTACGAGCAGTACTTC.

This sequence joins TRBV5-1 and TRBJ2-3; maybe TRBD1 (6 bases). CDR3 length: 17 residues. Germline CDR1 is SGHRS and CDR2 is YFSETQ. V dropped 4 bases and J dropped 3 bases, with 21 bases sitting between them. In nucleotides, the CDR3 is TGCGCCAGCAGCCCTAACACTGGACAGTTAGGAACAGATACGCAGTATTTT. Protein product: CASSPNTGQLGTDTQYF.

In DNA form, the CDR3 reads TGTGCCAGCAGATTAAGGTGGGGACAGGGAGGCTACGAGCAGTACTTC. Translating gives CASRLRWGQGGYEQYF. The chain has TRBV7-2 and TRBJ2-7; TRBD1 aligns across 9 bases. Germline V gene sequence: CDR1 SGHTA, CDR2 FQGNSA. CDR3 length: 16 residues. The ends lost 6 bases at V and 3 bases at J; junction bases unmatched: 12.

The rearrangement links TRBV6-1 to TRBJ2-5; possibly TRBD1 or TRBD2 for D (5 bases each). The CDR3 spans 14 residues. V was pared by 6 bases and J by 4 bases, with 15 bases between. Per the germline V gene, CDR1 is MNHNS and CDR2 is SASEGT. The CDR3 protein is CASSETGGRETQYF. DNA for the CDR3: TGTGCCAGCAGCGAGACTGGGGGTAGAGAGACCCAGTACTTC.

The chain couples TRBV29-1 to TRBJ2-7; the D gene is possibly TRBD1 (5 bases). CDR1 is SQVTM and CDR2 is ANQGSEA in the germline V gene. Deletions cut 8 bases from V and 2 bases from J, with 10 bases between. This CDR3 region has 11 residues. The CDR3 region is CSIVQAYEQYF. CDR3 nucleotides: TGCAGCATAGTACAGGCCTACGAGCAGTACTTC.

This rearrangement joins TRBV5-1 to TRBJ2-1; 8 bases are a match to TRBD1. CDR3 length: 17 amino acids. Trimming cost V 3 bases and J 0 bases; bases outside gene matches: 8. Germline assignment: CDR1 SGHRS and CDR2 YFSETQ. DNA for the CDR3: TGCGCCAGCAGCTGGGCAGGGGGCGCGAGCTCCTACAATGAGCAGTTCTTC. Translating it yields CASSWAGGASSYNEQFF.

This chain links TRBV4-3 with TRBJ2-7, with 9 nucleotides matching TRBD1. The CDR3 is 17 residues long. Trimming removed 0 bases from V and 4 bases from J; junction bases left unmatched: 10. Germline V gene lookup returns CDR1 LGHNA and CDR2 YSLEER. CDR3 region: CASSQEGAGQGWYEQYF. The CDR3 DNA sequence: TGCGCCAGCAGCCAAGAAGGGGCAGGACAGGGGTGGTACGAGCAGTACTTC.

There are a few counts of this clonotype. The chain links TRBV27 to TRBJ2-3, with D possibly TRBD1 on 6 matching bases. CDR3 size: 13 residues. The germline V and J ends were trimmed by 1 base and 5 bases, with 7 bases remaining between them. CDR1 MNHEY and CDR2 SMNVEV come from the germline V gene (reference sequence). CDR3 DNA sequence: TGTGCCAGCAGTTTATGGGGGCAAGATACGCAGTATTTT. Protein sequence: CASSLWGQDTQYF.

This clonotype came up a few times. The chain links TRBV6-1 to TRBJ2-2, with D unclear. Trimming removed 6 bases from V and 6 bases from J, with 11 bases in between. This CDR3 has 13 residues. CDR1 is MNHNS and CDR2 is SASEGT in the germline V gene. CDR3 sequence (DNA): TGTGCCAGCAGGGCTAGGGTGGCCGGGGAGCTGTTTTTT. Its protein product is CASRARVAGELFF.

The CDR3 coding sequence is TGTGCCAGCTCACTGGGTGAGAAGCGAGGCGAGCAGTACTTC. Translation: CASSLGEKRGEQYF. The chain combines TRBV18 with TRBJ2-7; D remains ambiguous. The CDR3 runs to 14 residues. Trimming stripped 4 bases from V and 6 bases from J, with 16 bases between. Germline CDR1 is KGHSH and CDR2 is LQKENI. Full variable domain (rest looked up from reference TRBV18 and TRBJ2-7): NAGVMQNPRHLVRRRGQEARLRCSPMKGHSHVYWYRQLPEEGLKFMVYLQKENIIDESGMPKERFSAEFPKEGPSILRIQQVVRGDSAAYFCASSLGEKRGEQYFGPGTRLTVT.

This clonotype was seen more than once but under ten times. The chain uses TRBV7-9 and TRBJ2-7; no reliable D call. Trimming took off 1 base at V and 1 base at J, with 14 bases between the two ends. In germline, CDR1 is SEHNR, CDR2 FQNEAQ (reference sequence). The CDR3 is made up of 16 amino acids. The chain's CDR3 is CASSLVRAVISYEQYF. Written as DNA, the CDR3 is TGTGCCAGCAGCTTAGTTAGGGCGGTGATATCCTACGAGCAGTACTTC.

The gene calls are TRBV25-1 and TRBJ2-5, with D perhaps matching TRBD2 (6 bases). The CDR3 covers 16 residues. V was pared by 6 bases and J by 0 bases, with 17 bases between. From germline, CDR1 is MGHDK and CDR2 SYGVNS. DNA for the CDR3: TGTGCCAGCAGAACCCTAAGGGGCGGGAACCAAGAGACCCAGTACTTC. Its translation: CASRTLRGGNQETQYF.

This clonotype was seen a handful of times. The chain joins TRBV7-9 to TRBJ1-5; no reliable D call. Germline assignment: CDR1 SEHNR and CDR2 FQNEAQ (reference sequence). The CDR3 length is 15 residues. Trimming took off 5 bases at V and 0 bases at J, with 11 bases between the two ends. The CDR3 coding sequence is TGTGCCAGCAGCCCACTGGGGATTAGCAATCAGCCCCAGCATTTT. It is translated as CASSPLGISNQPQHF. Drawing the rest from reference TRBV7-9 and TRBJ1-5, the complete variable domain is DTGVSQNPRHKITKRGQNVTFRCDPISEHNRLYWYRQTLGQGPEFLTYFQNEAQLEKSRLLSDRFSAERPKGSFSTLEIQRTEQGDSAMYLCASSPLGISNQPQHFGDGTRLSIL.

V usage is TRBV10-1 and J usage is TRBJ2-5; the D gene is possibly TRBD2 (5 bases). Germline CDR1 is WNHNN and CDR2 is SYGVQD (reference sequence). Between the trimmed V and J ends, which lost 0 bases and 1 base, there was a span of 9 bases. The CDR3 has 15 residues. CDR3 coding DNA: TGCGCCAGCAGTGAGTCGAGGGCGGGCCAAGAGACCCAGTACTTC. Encoded protein: CASSESRAGQETQYF.

The sample holds a few counts of this clonotype. The rearrangement uses TRBV20-1 and TRBJ2-3, with D unclear. V lost 0 bases to trimming and J lost 7 bases, with 8 bases between them. There are 12 residues in the CDR3. Looked up from germline, CDR1 is DFQATT and CDR2 is SNEGSKA (reference sequence). The CDR3 nucleotides are TGCAGTGCTAGAGAAAGTTCGAATACGCAGTATTTT. Translation: CSARESSNTQYF.

This clonotype has a handful of counts. The chain uses TRBV7-9 and TRBJ2-7; D uncertain. The CDR3 loop spans 15 amino acids. Germline CDR1 and CDR2: SEHNR and FQNEAQ (reference sequence). V gave up 5 bases and J gave up 3 bases, with 17 bases separating them. The CDR3 DNA is TGTGCCAGCAGCCCAAGTTTATACTATCGCTACGAGCAGTACTTC. This sequence encodes CASSPSLYYRYEQYF. The whole variable domain, filled in from reference TRBV7-9 and TRBJ2-7, reads DTGVSQNPRHKITKRGQNVTFRCDPISEHNRLYWYRQTLGQGPEFLTYFQNEAQLEKSRLLSDRFSAERPKGSFSTLEIQRTEQGDSAMYLCASSPSLYYRYEQYFGPGTRLTVT.

The chain links TRBV19 to TRBJ2-4; D could derive from TRBD1 or TRBD2 (5 bases each). V was pared by 8 bases and J by 3 bases, with 14 bases between. The CDR3 consists of 14 residues. Germline V lookup: CDR1 LNHDA, CDR2 SQIVND (reference sequence). The CDR3 DNA reads as TGTGCCAGTGCCTCGGGGCTTGGCAAAAACATTCAGTACTTC. This gives the protein CASASGLGKNIQYF. Based on the CDR3 plus reference TRBV19 and TRBJ2-4, the full variable domain is DGGITQSPKYLFRKEGQNVTLSCEQNLNHDAMYWYRQDPGQGLRLIYYSQIVNDFQKGDIAEGYSVSREKKESFPLTVTSAQKNPTAFYLCASASGLGKNIQYFGAGTRLSVL.

DNA of the CDR3: TGTGCCAGCAGTTACTCGAGCGGGAGGGCCGAGTCCTACAATGAGCAGTTCTTC. Translation gives CASSYSSGRAESYNEQFF. This chain links TRBV6-5 with TRBJ2-1; TRBD2 matches 10 bases. Germline loops: CDR1 MNHEY, CDR2 SVGAGI. With 0 bases clipped from V and 1 base from J, the junction kept 6 bases outside the gene matches. The CDR3 runs to 18 residues.

A few counts support this clonotype. The chain has TRBV12-3 or TRBV12-4 and TRBJ2-5; D is undetermined. The CDR3 is made up of 17 amino acids. V lost 1 base to trimming and J lost 1 base, with 16 bases between them. DNA for the CDR3: TGTGCCAGCAGTTTAGGAGGAGTAGGCACTGGCCAAGAGACCCAGTACTTC. Its translation: CASSLGGVGTGQETQYF.

This clonotype appeared many times. The V gene is TRBV10-3, the J gene TRBJ1-4; D ambiguous. Germline V gene lookup returns CDR1 ENHRY and CDR2 SYGVKD. This CDR3 has 14 residues. Trimming pared 2 bases from V and 5 bases from J, leaving 9 bases between. The CDR3, as DNA: TGTGCCATCAGTGAGACAGAGGGCAATGAAAAACTGTTTTTT. Translating it yields CAISETEGNEKLFF.

The chain links TRBV27 to TRBJ2-3; 7 bases are shared with TRBD2. This CDR3 contains 13 residues. Trimming cost V 3 bases and J 6 bases; bases outside gene matches: 3. Germline V lookup: CDR1 MNHEY, CDR2 SMNVEV (reference sequence). This chain's CDR3 is CASSFPSGDTQYF. The CDR3 bases are TGTGCCAGCAGTTTCCCTAGCGGTGATACGCAGTATTTT.